A selection of T cell receptor beta chains follows, all from one sample in a study of T cell responses to AZD1222 COVID-19 vaccine. Only in-frame clones appear in the TCRdb table, and some are missing; sequencing was by immunoSEQ multiplex PCR. Of over 110,000 clones listed, about 92% are singletons. The material was peripheral blood, obtained on day 0 of AZD1222 vaccination. The receptors come from an adult in good health. The CDR3 runs from the conserved cysteine through the conserved F or W. D genes are given only for firm matches. Clone sizes are given selectively: once, few, many, or a class where the clone is expanded.

j_gene | v_gene | d_gene | abundance | CDR3nt | CDR3aa
TRBJ2-2 | TRBV7-2 | NA | NA | TGTGCCAGCAGCTTAGTGAAACCCGGGGAGCTGTTTTTT | CASSLVKPGELFF
TRBJ2-5 | TRBV6-5 | TRBD1 | NA | TGTGCCAGCACCGAGGGGGCCGAAGAGACCCAGTACTTC | CASTEGAEETQYF
TRBJ2-1 | TRBV10-3 | TRBD1 | NA | TGTGCCGCCTCCGGGACAGGGTTCAATGAGCAGTTCTTC | CAASGTGFNEQFF
TRBJ2-5 | TRBV3-1/TRBV3-2 | TRBD2 | NA | TGTGCCAGCAGCCAAGGGACTAGCGGCGCCGGGTGGACCCAGTACTTC | CASSQGTSGAGWTQYF
TRBJ2-7 | TRBV5-6 | TRBD2 | NA | TGTGCCAGCAGCTTGGGCCTAGCGGCCTCCTACGAGCAGTACTTC | CASSLGLAASYEQYF
TRBJ2-7 | TRBV2 | NA | NA | TGTGCCACGAACGGGGACACCTCCTACGAGCAGTACTTC | CATNGDTSYEQYF
TRBJ2-7 | TRBV6-2/TRBV6-3 | TRBD1 | NA | TGTGCCAGCAGTTACTCGACAGGGTATGCCTACGAGCAGTACTTC | CASSYSTGYAYEQYF
TRBJ1-6 | TRBV4-3 | NA | NA | TGCGCCAGCAGCCAAGAACAGGCAGGACATACTAATTCACCCCTCCACTTT | CASSQEQAGHTNSPLHF
TRBJ1-1 | TRBV19 | NA | NA | TGTGCCAGTAGTATTGGCGGGGGGCTTGGCACTGAAGCTTTCTTT | CASSIGGGLGTEAFF
TRBJ1-1 | TRBV25-1 | NA | NA | TGTGCCAGCAGTGGGCCCCCGTTTCGAGCTTTCTTT | CASSGPPFRAFF
TRBJ2-1 | TRBV2 | NA | few | TGTGCCAGCAGGCCCCCAGATTACAATGAGCAGTTCTTC | CASRPPDYNEQFF
TRBJ1-2 | TRBV5-4 | NA | NA | TGTGCCAGCAGCTTTCCGGCGGGACTCTATGGCTACACCTTC | CASSFPAGLYGYTF
TRBJ2-1 | TRBV10-3 | TRBD2 | NA | TGTGCCATGGGGGCGGGACTAGCGTCGCGGAATGAGCAGTTCTTC | CAMGAGLASRNEQFF
TRBJ1-1 | TRBV10-3 | NA | NA | TGTGCCATCAGCCCTACACGGGATCATGAAGCTTTCTTT | CAISPTRDHEAFF
TRBJ1-4 | TRBV19 | TRBD1 | NA | TGTGCCAGTAAGAGGGGGCAGACAGCAACTAATGAAAAACTGTTTTTT | CASKRGQTATNEKLFF
TRBJ2-3 | TRBV6-5 | NA | once | TGTGCCAGCAGCAATTCGTTCAGGGCAGATACGCAGTATTTT | CASSNSFRADTQYF
TRBJ2-7 | TRBV5-5 | TRBD1 | NA | TGTGCCAGCAGCCTAGGGGGCGGAAGCTCCTACGAGCAGTACTTC | CASSLGGGSSYEQYF
TRBJ1-4 | TRBV7-2 | NA | NA | TGTGCCAGCAGCTTAGCGCTACGGCAGGGAGATGAAAAACTGTTTTTT | CASSLALRQGDEKLFF
TRBJ1-6 | TRBV19 | TRBD1 | NA | TGTGCCAGTAGCCTAACCGGACAGGGGAACTCACCCCTCCACTTT | CASSLTGQGNSPLHF
TRBJ2-4 | TRBV29-1 | NA | NA | TGCAGCGTTGAGCTATCGGCCAAAAACATTCAGTACTTC | CSVELSAKNIQYF
TRBJ2-3 | TRBV7-2 | NA | NA | TGTGCCAGCAGCTTAGCCCGCCCAGATACGCAGTATTTT | CASSLARPDTQYF
TRBJ2-2 | TRBV6-4 | TRBD1 | NA | TGTGCCAGCAGTGAAGGGACAGGGACCGGGGAGCTGTTTTTT | CASSEGTGTGELFF
TRBJ1-2 | TRBV6-5 | TRBD1 | NA | TGTGCCAGCAGCCTAACCCCTTGGACAGGGTATGGCTACACCTTC | CASSLTPWTGYGYTF
TRBJ1-1 | TRBV10-3 | TRBD1 | NA | TGTGCCATCAGGGAGACAGGGGGAGGGAACACTGAAGCTTTCTTT | CAIRETGGGNTEAFF
TRBJ1-1 | TRBV5-1 | TRBD1 | NA | TGCGCCAGCAGCTTGGAACGGAGACAGGGGCGTGAAGCTTTCTTT | CASSLERRQGREAFF
TRBJ2-7 | TRBV6-1 | TRBD1 | NA | TGTGCCAGCAGTGAAGCGATGGGACAGGGCACCTACGAGCAGTACTTC | CASSEAMGQGTYEQYF
TRBJ1-2 | TRBV7-9 | TRBD1 | NA | TGTGCCAGCACCGGACAGGGGGCGCATGGCTACACCTTC | CASTGQGAHGYTF
TRBJ1-1 | TRBV29-1 | NA | NA | TGCAGCGTAGGACAGATGAACACTGAAGCTTTCTTT | CSVGQMNTEAFF
TRBJ1-1 | TRBV5-4 | TRBD1 | few | TGTGCCAGCCGGACAGGGAGGAACACTGAAGCTTTCTTT | CASRTGRNTEAFF
TRBJ2-4 | TRBV12-5 | NA | NA | TGTGCTAGTGGTTTGGGACCCCGCGGAGCCAAAAACATTCAGTACTTC | CASGLGPRGAKNIQYF
TRBJ1-1 | TRBV7-2 | NA | NA | TGTGCCAGCAGCTCTAGTCGACACTATAACACTGAAGCTTTCTTT | CASSSSRHYNTEAFF
TRBJ2-3 | TRBV19 | NA | NA | TGTGCCAGTAGTATATCCACTTACACAGATACGCAGTATTTT | CASSISTYTDTQYF
TRBJ2-1 | TRBV7-3 | TRBD1 | NA | TGTGCCAGCAGCCACCCCCCGGGACAGGGGGGTAATGAGCAGTTCTTC | CASSHPPGQGGNEQFF
TRBJ2-1 | TRBV6-1 | NA | NA | TGTGCCAGCAGTGAATGGCGGGGCTCCTACAATGAGCAGTTCTTC | CASSEWRGSYNEQFF
TRBJ2-7 | TRBV7-3 | NA | NA | TGTGCCAGCAGCTTCCCTAGATCCGTCGGCCACGAGCAGTACTTC | CASSFPRSVGHEQYF
TRBJ2-3 | TRBV9 | TRBD2 | NA | TGTGCCAGCAGCGTAGCCGGGACTAGCAGCACAGATACGCAGTATTTT | CASSVAGTSSTDTQYF
TRBJ2-7 | TRBV6-2/TRBV6-3 | TRBD2 | once | TGTGCCAGCAGTTACCCTCCTAGCGGGAGGGATAGCTCCTACGAGCAGTACTTC | CASSYPPSGRDSSYEQYF
TRBJ2-5 | TRBV14 | TRBD1 | NA | TGTGCCAGCAGCCAACAGGGGGCGATTGGTGAGACCCAGTACTTC | CASSQQGAIGETQYF
TRBJ2-7 | TRBV5-1 | NA | once | TGCGCCAGCAGCTCGAGAGGAGCCCTCGAATACGAGCAGTACTTC | CASSSRGALEYEQYF
TRBJ1-2 | TRBV29-1 | TRBD1 | NA | TGCAGCGTTACGGGACAGGGTACCTATGGCTACACCTTC | CSVTGQGTYGYTF
TRBJ1-4 | TRBV7-2 | NA | NA | TGTGCCAGCAGACCTACAGGGACAACTAATGAAAAACTGTTTTTT | CASRPTGTTNEKLFF
TRBJ2-7 | TRBV14 | TRBD2 | NA | TGTGCCAGCAGCCAGGGACTAGCGGGGGCCTACGAGCAGTACTTC | CASSQGLAGAYEQYF
TRBJ1-2 | TRBV18 | NA | NA | TGTGCCAGCTCAATAGGGACGGGGGCGCTTGGCTACACCTTC | CASSIGTGALGYTF
TRBJ2-1 | TRBV4-3 | NA | NA | TGCGCCAGCAGCCAAAGAGGGGGGTACAATGAGCAGTTCTTC | CASSQRGGYNEQFF
TRBJ1-1 | TRBV4-1 | NA | NA | TGCGCCAGCAGCCACTCAAACGGGGGCACTGAAGCTTTCTTT | CASSHSNGGTEAFF
TRBJ2-5 | TRBV9 | TRBD2 | NA | TGTGCCAGCAGCGTAGAAGGACTAGCGGGGGAGACCCAGTACTTC | CASSVEGLAGETQYF
TRBJ2-7 | TRBV9 | NA | once | TGTGCCAGCAGCGTAGGTCCAGGGGGCGGGAGGTACGAGCAGTACTTC | CASSVGPGGGRYEQYF
TRBJ1-1 | TRBV4-2 | NA | NA | TGTGCCAGCAGCCAAGCTGGCAGGGTTGGAACTGAAGCTTTCTTT | CASSQAGRVGTEAFF
TRBJ2-7 | TRBV6-6 | TRBD2 | NA | TGTGCCAGCAGTTACGGGACTACCGGGTACTACGAGCAGTACTTC | CASSYGTTGYYEQYF